Listed here are 9 T cell receptor beta chains from one sample, sequenced in a study of T-cell reconstitution after alpha-beta-depleted transplantation in children (dated by TCRdb to 2016 to 2018). The method behind the library was PCR. The sequencer was an Illumina HiSeq 2500. Molecular barcoding was employed in the preparation of TCR libraries, with unique molecular identifiers being used to normalize TCRbeta repertoire quantification. Using fastp at Q25 and MiXCR, TCRdb reprocessed the public reads and kept productive beta chains. Every distinct CDR3 protein forms one entry, paired with its most common genes and DNA. The sample table records 700,000 to 950,000 distinct CDR3 sequences; around 15% of these occur just once. The ten top clones hold 5% of the sample. In the paper's terms, the treatment or condition label means: allogeneic hematopoietic cell transplantation with graft depleted of TCRalphabeta T cells and CD19 B cells.

Material: PBMCs, mostly from graft donor cells, obtained 360 days after TCRalphabeta/CD19-depleted stem cell transplant. Receptor source: a male patient younger than 18 who had a stem cell transplant for acute lymphoblastic leukemia, so the T cells may come from the graft donor.

The V call is TRBV14, the J call TRBJ2-7; 7 bases are a match to TRBD2. The ends lost 1 base at V and 6 bases at J; junction bases unmatched: 6. Looked up from germline, CDR1 is SGHDN and CDR2 is FVKESK. The CDR3 contains 14 residues. CDR3 residues: CASSQGLAPSEQYF. CDR3 bases: TGTGCCAGCAGCCAAGGACTAGCCCCCAGCGAGCAGTACTTC. Complete variable domain (other parts from reference TRBV14 and TRBJ2-7): EAGVTQFPSHSVIEKGQTVTLRCDPISGHDNLYWYRRVMGKEIKFLLHFVKESKQDESGMPNNRFLAERTGGTYSTLKVQPAELEDSGVYFCASSQGLAPSEQYFGPGTRLTVT.

This clonotype was picked up many times. The chain links TRBV20-1 to TRBJ2-2; TRBD2 might be the D (5 bases). Germline V gene lookup returns CDR1 DFQATT and CDR2 SNEGSKA (reference sequence). The CDR3 loop spans 15 amino acids. Trimming took off 1 base at V and 4 bases at J, with 13 bases between the two ends. The CDR3 DNA reads TGCAGTGCTAGAGTGGCGGGTCCGGTCACCGGGGAGCTGTTTTTT. As protein: CSARVAGPVTGELFF.

This clonotype was seen a few times. CDR3 nucleotides: TGCAGTGCTAGTGCCATGAGGAACACCGGGGAGCTGTTTTTT. Protein sequence: CSASAMRNTGELFF. The chain uses TRBV20-1 and TRBJ2-2; D call uncertain. The CDR3 is 14 amino acids. Trimming stripped 3 bases from V and 1 base from J, with 9 bases between. CDR1 is DFQATT, CDR2 SNEGSKA, per germline (reference sequence).

The genes are TRBV7-9 and TRBJ2-1; 9 bases map to TRBD2. The V gene end was trimmed by 1 base and the J gene end by 8 bases; junction bases not matched to a gene: 9. This CDR3 is 16 amino acids long. CDR1 and CDR2 from the germline V gene are SEHNR and FQNEAQ (reference sequence). Here the CDR3 DNA reads TGTGCCAGCAGCTTAGTTCTTTCGCGGGAGGGCGATGAGCAGTTCTTC. Translation gives CASSLVLSREGDEQFF.

This clonotype was counted between two and nine times. This chain joins TRBV14 and TRBJ2-1, with unresolved D. CDR1 is SGHDN and CDR2 is FVKESK in the germline V gene. CDR3 length equals 17 residues. With 0 bases removed from V and 0 bases from J, the gap between germline ends came to 12 bases. DNA for the CDR3: TGTGCCAGCAGCCAAGATTTGCTAGGTTTCTCCTACAATGAGCAGTTCTTC. Translation: CASSQDLLGFSYNEQFF.

In this sample, this clonotype turned up a few times. The chain employs TRBV9 and TRBJ2-7; D is possibly TRBD2 (6 bases). Deletions cut 0 bases from V and 2 bases from J, with 15 bases between. The CDR3 length is 16 residues. The germline gives CDR1 SGDLS, CDR2 YYNGEE. CDR3 coding DNA: TGTGCCAGCAGCGTAGGGGCCCTCGGAGGGGCCTACGAGCAGTACTTC. It codes for CASSVGALGGAYEQYF. Complete variable domain (other parts from reference TRBV9 and TRBJ2-7): DSGVTQTPKHLITATGQRVTLRCSPRSGDLSVYWYQQSLDQGLQFLIQYYNGEERAKGNILERFSAQQFPDLHSELNLSSLELGDSALYFCASSVGALGGAYEQYFGPGTRLTVT.

The V gene is TRBV7-3, the J gene TRBJ2-5; D possibly corresponds to TRBD1 (6 bases). This CDR3 region has 14 residues. Germline V gives CDR1 SGHTA, CDR2 FQGTGA. V lost 5 bases, J lost 2 bases, and 12 bases lay in between. The CDR3 spells CASSISGTQETQYF. The CDR3 DNA sequence: TGTGCCAGCAGCATTTCCGGGACACAAGAGACCCAGTACTTC.

This clonotype was seen ten or more times. CDR3 in DNA: TGCGCCAGCAGCTCTTCTAGCGTTAGCTCCTACAATGAGCAGTTCTTC. Its protein product is CASSSSSVSSYNEQFF. The V and J genes are TRBV4-1 and TRBJ2-1, with a tentative D call TRBD2 (6 bases). V lost 5 bases and J 0 bases, leaving 14 bases between the germline ends. CDR1 and CDR2 from the germline V gene are MGHRA and YSYEKL. This CDR3 has 16 amino acids.

This clonotype has a handful of counts. CDR3 sequence (DNA): TGCGCCAGCAGTGAACGGGGGGGGAAAGAGACCCAGTACTTC. It specifies CASSERGGKETQYF. The rearrangement joins TRBV10-2 to TRBJ2-5; 8 nucleotides line up with TRBD2. The trim removed 3 bases at V and 3 bases at J, leaving 3 bases unmatched. The CDR3 is 14 residues long. Per germline, CDR1 WSHSY and CDR2 SAAADI.